These 28 T cell receptor beta chains were sequenced from one sample in a study of T cells in Graves' hyperthyroidism and ophthalmopathy (dated by TCRdb to the late 2010s). Libraries were built with multiplex PCR. TCRdb lists the instrument as Illumina HiSeq 2000. The TCR beta CDR3 regions were amplified from RNA transcripts. The first round of RT-PCR for the TCR CDR3 was performed with the HTBI primer set and the Qiagen OneStep RT-PCR kit. Through fastp at Q25 and MiXCR, TCRdb rebuilt clones from the public reads, retaining in-frame beta chains. For every CDR3 protein sequence, its rows merge into one entry that carries the most common genes and DNA. The table for this sample lists some 720,000 distinct CDR3 sequences; about 15% of them were counted only once. The ten largest clones take up approximately 8.4% of the sample. The material sequenced was blood. These receptor sequences come from a man younger than 30 with Graves' hyperthyroidism.

A few counts support this clonotype. V is TRBV12-3 or TRBV12-4 and J is TRBJ1-4, with D unclear. Trimming removed 8 bases at V and 4 bases at J, with 11 bases between. The length of the CDR3 is 13 residues. CDR3 sequence: CASARELNEKLFF. CDR3 in DNA: TGTGCCAGCGCCCGGGAGCTTAATGAAAAACTGTTTTTT.

This clonotype turned up a few times. The chain carries TRBV19 and TRBJ2-1, with 10 bases fitting TRBD2. Trimming at V came to 5 bases and at J to 8 bases, leaving 12 bases not matched to a gene. The CDR3 has 16 amino acids. The germline V gene encodes CDR1 LNHDA and CDR2 SQIVND (reference sequence). The CDR3 DNA reads as TGTGCCAGTAGTTCGGGGGGAGCGGGAGGGGTCCATGAGCAGTTCTTC. Amino acid sequence: CASSSGGAGGVHEQFF.

This clonotype was seen more than once but under ten times. The chain uses TRBV6-1 and TRBJ1-5; possibly TRBD1 for D (5 bases). CDR3 length: 14 amino acids. The V end was cut by 6 bases, the J end by 9 bases, with 18 bases between. CDR1 is MNHNS and CDR2 is SASEGT in the germline V gene. The CDR3 bases are TGTGCCAGCAGCGAAACCCCAGGGTCCCGGCCCCAGCATTTT. Protein sequence: CASSETPGSRPQHF.

The chain joins TRBV9 to TRBJ2-2; 8 bases line up with TRBD1. Germline CDR1 reads SGDLS; CDR2 reads YYNGEE. The CDR3 is 17 amino acids. The trim removed 4 bases at V and 0 bases at J, leaving 8 bases unmatched. The CDR3 bases are TGTGCCAGCAGCCTAGGTCCACAGGGGGCGAACACCGGGGAGCTGTTTTTT. The encoded protein is CASSLGPQGANTGELFF.

The table lists this clonotype with a few counts. The rearrangement links TRBV19 to TRBJ1-6; 7 bases match TRBD1. Germline V gene data show CDR1 as LNHDA and CDR2 as SQIVND (reference sequence). Losses at the gene ends were 9 bases for V and 5 bases for J; bases not matched to a gene: 13. The CDR3 has 16 residues. The CDR3 is CASHPREGANNSPLHF. The CDR3 DNA sequence: TGTGCCAGCCACCCCCGAGAGGGGGCGAATAATTCACCCCTCCACTTT.

This clonotype was recorded a few times. The CDR3 coding sequence is TGTGCCACCAGTGATTGGCGGGACCTGCATGGCTACACCTTC. This translates into CATSDWRDLHGYTF. The chain couples TRBV24-1 to TRBJ1-2, with D possibly TRBD1 on 5 matching bases. CDR1 KGHDR and CDR2 SFDVKD come from the germline V gene. CDR3 length: 14 residues. Trimming cost V 2 bases and J 6 bases, with 12 bases left between them.

This clonotype was picked up a small number of times. The V and J genes are TRBV11-2 and TRBJ1-1; D unresolved. The CDR3 contains 16 residues. V was shortened by 5 bases and J by 1 base, with 17 bases between the two germline ends. Germline CDR1 reads SGHAT; CDR2 reads FQNNGV. CDR3 nucleotides: TGTGCCAGCAGCCCCTCATCACGTTCAAGGAACACTGAAGCTTTCTTT. Encoded protein: CASSPSSRSRNTEAFF.

The table lists this clonotype with many counts. The genes are TRBV18 and TRBJ1-4, with D maybe TRBD1 (5 bases). Germline V gives CDR1 KGHSH, CDR2 LQKENI. The CDR3 is made up of 15 amino acids. The V and J ends lost 0 bases and 6 bases respectively, with 11 bases between them. CDR3 region: CASSPPGAGYEKLFF. The CDR3 region has the DNA TGTGCCAGCTCACCACCGGGTGCAGGGTATGAAAAACTGTTTTTT.

This clonotype was recorded at least ten times. This chain joins TRBV7-8 and TRBJ2-3; 9 bases agree with TRBD2. The CDR3 loop spans 16 amino acids. The trim removed 4 bases at V and 2 bases at J, leaving 7 bases unmatched. In germline, CDR1 is SGHVS, CDR2 FQNEAQ. In nucleotides, the CDR3 is TGTGCCAGCAGCTCCCGACTAGCGGTTTACACAGATACGCAGTATTTT. Its protein product is CASSSRLAVYTDTQYF.

DNA of the CDR3: TGTGCCAGCAGCCGTTTGGGGGGCACTGAAGCTTTCTTT. Protein product: CASSRLGGTEAFF. The J gene is TRBJ1-1, the V gene TRBV7-3; D might be TRBD1 (5 bases). The CDR3 runs to 13 residues. The V end lost 5 bases, the J end lost 4 bases, and 11 bases lay between the germline ends. Looked up from germline, CDR1 is SGHTA and CDR2 is FQGTGA.

J is TRBJ2-5 and V is TRBV9; possibly TRBD2 for D (7 bases). Looked up from germline, CDR1 is SGDLS and CDR2 is YYNGEE. The CDR3 consists of 16 residues. Trimming shortened V by 3 bases and J by 5 bases, and 20 bases separated the two germline ends. The CDR3: CASSGGGGGAGETQYF. DNA of the CDR3: TGTGCCAGCAGCGGCGGAGGGGGGGGCGCGGGGGAGACCCAGTACTTC.

V and J are TRBV19 and TRBJ2-3; 7 bases are shared with TRBD2. CDR1 is LNHDA, CDR2 SQIVND, per germline (reference sequence). The CDR3 contains 17 residues. J lost 2 bases, V lost 5 bases, and 13 bases had no gene match. CDR3 in DNA: TGTGCCAGTAGTCCCCGCCGGGGTAGCGGGTTCACAGATACGCAGTATTTT. Its translation: CASSPRRGSGFTDTQYF.

The rearrangement links TRBV28 to TRBJ1-5; TRBD1 is a possible D gene (5 bases). Looked up from germline, CDR1 is MDHEN and CDR2 is SYDVKM. This CDR3 has 13 amino acids. V lost 9 bases and J 3 bases, leaving 12 bases between the germline ends. CDR3 amino acids: CASKGVYNQPQHF. CDR3 in DNA: TGTGCCAGTAAAGGGGTTTACAATCAGCCCCAGCATTTT.

The V and J genes are TRBV2 and TRBJ1-2, with D possibly TRBD1 on 6 matching bases. The V end lost 11 bases, the J end lost 1 base, and 8 bases lay between the germline ends. The CDR3 covers 11 residues. From germline, CDR1 is SNHLY and CDR2 FYNNEI. CDR3 in DNA: TGTGCCGGACAGAGTAACTATGGCTACACCTTC. Translated, it gives CAGQSNYGYTF.

V is TRBV5-5 and J is TRBJ2-6; TRBD2 might be the D (5 bases). The length of the CDR3 is 16 residues. V dropped 6 bases and J dropped 4 bases, with 17 bases sitting between them. Germline values: CDR1 SGHKS, CDR2 YYEKEE (reference sequence). CDR3 sequence: CASTHRPGVGANVLTF. In DNA form, the CDR3 reads TGTGCCAGCACCCACCGGCCCGGGGTCGGGGCCAACGTCCTGACTTTC. Full variable domain (outside the CDR3, taken from reference TRBV5-5 and TRBJ2-6): DAGVTQSPTHLIKTRGQQVTLRCSPISGHKSVSWYQQVLGQGPQFIFQYYEKEERGRGNFPDRFSARQFPNYSSELNVNALLLGDSALYLCASTHRPGVGANVLTFGAGSRLTVL.

There are many counts of this clonotype. This chain joins TRBV19 and TRBJ1-2; possible D gene TRBD1, 5 bases. This CDR3 has 13 residues. Germline CDR1 and CDR2: LNHDA and SQIVND (reference sequence). Deletions cut 6 bases from V and 6 bases from J, with 14 bases between. This CDR3 is CASRLGREDGYTF. The CDR3 DNA is TGTGCCAGTAGACTGGGCAGGGAGGATGGCTACACCTTC.

This clonotype was seen a handful of times. V gene TRBV6-5 combines with J gene TRBJ1-1; D is ambiguous. The CDR3 is 12 residues long. Per the germline V gene, CDR1 is MNHEY and CDR2 is SVGAGI. V was clipped by 0 bases and J by 7 bases, with 6 bases between them. The CDR3 coding sequence is TGTGCCAGCAGTTACTCGTTCTATGAAGCTTTCTTT. Protein: CASSYSFYEAFF.

This clonotype has just a few counts. The V and J genes are TRBV28 and TRBJ2-1, with a weak D call TRBD2 (6 bases). The germline CDR1 and CDR2 sequences are MDHEN and SYDVKM. V lost 1 base to trimming and J lost 6 bases, with 16 bases between them. CDR3 length equals 16 residues. The CDR3 region is CASSLYTGTALNEQFF. Here the CDR3 DNA reads TGTGCCAGCAGTTTATATACCGGGACTGCCCTCAATGAGCAGTTCTTC.

The chain has TRBV5-1 and TRBJ1-1; D not certain. V lost 0 bases, J lost 1 base, and 7 bases lay in between. This CDR3 has 14 amino acids. Germline values: CDR1 SGHRS, CDR2 YFSETQ. This CDR3 reads CASSLVSENTEAFF. DNA for the CDR3: TGCGCCAGCAGCTTGGTATCGGAGAACACTGAAGCTTTCTTT.

The genes are TRBV9 and TRBJ2-2, with 9 bases fitting TRBD2. V was pared by 0 bases and J by 1 base, with 16 bases of the junction left unmatched. The CDR3 totals 21 residues. CDR1 is SGDLS and CDR2 is YYNGEE in the germline V gene. This chain's CDR3 is CASSVVDTYLLAGENTGELFF. The CDR3, as DNA: TGTGCCAGCAGCGTAGTTGACACATACCTCTTAGCGGGAGAGAACACCGGGGAGCTGTTTTTT.

The CDR3 DNA follows: TGTGCCACCAGTGATCCCGGGACAGTGGGGTCTACTGAGCAGTTCTTC. Translated, it gives CATSDPGTVGSTEQFF. The chain uses TRBV24-1 and TRBJ2-1; 7 bases match TRBD1. V dropped 3 bases and J dropped 9; count of bases not matched to a gene: 13. From germline, CDR1 is KGHDR and CDR2 SFDVKD. The CDR3 has 16 residues.

J is TRBJ2-1 and V is TRBV7-2, with D unclear. This CDR3 is built from 13 residues. The germline V gene encodes CDR1 SGHTA and CDR2 FQGNSA. Deletions cut 1 base from V and 8 bases from J, with 9 bases between. CDR3 coding DNA: TGTGCCAGCAGCTTAGGGGTCTGGGATGAGCAGTTCTTC. Protein sequence: CASSLGVWDEQFF.

The genes are TRBV20-1 and TRBJ2-5, with 9 bases matching TRBD2. Germline lookup yields CDR1 DFQATT and CDR2 SNEGSKA (reference sequence). Losses at the gene ends were 1 base for V and 5 bases for J; bases not matched to a gene: 5. The CDR3 is 14 amino acids. CDR3: CSARVSGRRETQYF. DNA of the CDR3: TGCAGTGCTAGAGTTAGCGGGAGACGCGAGACCCAGTACTTC.

This clonotype was recorded many times. The V and J genes are TRBV6-1 and TRBJ2-1; TRBD1 matches at 7 bases. The V segment lost 5 bases and the J segment 4 bases; nucleotides outside the gene matches: 11. Germline CDR1 and CDR2: MNHNS and SASEGT. The CDR3 length is 16 residues. CDR3 bases: TGTGCCAGCAGTTATAGCAGACAGGGCGCATACAATGAGCAGTTCTTC. This gives the protein CASSYSRQGAYNEQFF.

The V call is TRBV6-2 or TRBV6-3, the J call TRBJ2-1; 10 bases are a match to TRBD2. Germline V gives CDR1 MNHEY, CDR2 SVGEGT. This CDR3 has 15 residues. The ends lost 2 bases at V and 9 bases at J; junction bases unmatched: 7. The CDR3 sequence is CASSYLALAGVEQFF. The CDR3 bases are TGTGCCAGCAGTTACCTCGCGCTAGCGGGAGTTGAGCAGTTCTTC.

The V call is TRBV20-1, the J call TRBJ2-7, with a tentative D call TRBD2 (6 bases). V was shortened by 5 bases and J by 0 bases, with 11 bases between the two germline ends. Germline V gene data show CDR1 as DFQATT and CDR2 as SNEGSKA (reference sequence). This CDR3 has 13 amino acids. As DNA, the CDR3 is TGCAGTGCTCCCGGGACTGCCTCCTACGAGCAGTACTTC. It translates to CSAPGTASYEQYF.

This clonotype was seen at least ten times. The CDR3 DNA is TGTGCCAGCAGCCAGGAGGGGAATTCACCCCTCCACTTT. Translated: CASSQEGNSPLHF. J is TRBJ1-6 and V is TRBV2; a weak D match, TRBD1 (5 bases). This CDR3 contains 13 residues. The V end was cut by 6 bases, the J end by 7 bases, with 10 bases between. CDR1 is SNHLY and CDR2 is FYNNEI in the germline V gene.

This clonotype was recorded at least ten times. The chain links TRBV6-1 to TRBJ2-7; either TRBD1 or TRBD2 may supply D (5 bases each). Germline V gene lookup returns CDR1 MNHNS and CDR2 SASEGT. The V gene lost 6 bases and the J gene lost 0 bases, with 18 bases spanning the gap. CDR3 size: 16 residues. The CDR3 DNA is TGTGCCAGCAGAGTAAGGGGTAGCGAGAGCTCCTACGAGCAGTACTTC. Protein: CASRVRGSESSYEQYF.